Described below is a single T cell receptor (beta chain) sequence and its context. The antigen is not known. This record belongs to a study of blood T cells in healthy people across ages. Study-wide results and limits: Higher diversity and more naive CD4+ cells were features of long-lived donors, compared to aged donors.

Total RNA was extracted at no less than 5 micrograms per sample. The germline gives CDR1 MNHEY, CDR2 SVGEGT. V shed 0 bases, J shed 11 bases, and the junction held 5 bases outside the gene matches. The CDR3 has 14 residues. It was with a sample-barcoded 5' primer and a J-beta primer mix that a second PCR of about 6 to 12 cycles was run. One entry per CDR3 protein, called by TCRdb with MiXCR from the 5' RACE reads. The sample lists about 1.5 million distinct CDR3 sequences; roughly 43% were seen once. The chain joins TRBV6-2 or TRBV6-3 to TRBJ1-1; 11 bases line up with TRBD1. The sequenced material came from blood. The receptor comes from a woman in her late teens or twenties in good health. The CDR3: CASSYSGTGGLAFF. DNA for the CDR3: TGTGCCAGCAGTTACTCCGGGACAGGGGGGTTGGCTTTCTTT.